This TCR beta chain was retrieved from a study of beta chain features in type 1 diabetes. The CDR3 spans 16 residues. V lost 3 bases, J lost 4 bases, and 15 bases stayed unmatched. The V gene's germline CDR1 is GTSNPN and CDR2 SVGIG (reference sequence). Purities over 98% were achieved in all sorted populations. This clone was picked up a small number of times. What it binds is not known. Study-level findings and limits: In these data, an HLA type influence on TCRB rearrangement remained unresolved. In comparison with healthy donors, patients had naive, central memory and Treg TCRB repertoires that appeared more similar.

The investigators reverse transcribed all of the isolated RNA, so they sequenced expressed TCRB transcripts. Average reads for naive, central memory and regulatory T cell samples were about 3.57 million. Method: immunoSEQ multiplex PCR; TCRdb's copy keeps in-frame clones and lacks some. The sample holds 150,000 to 200,000 clones, about 13% seen once. The source of this sequence is a woman aged 18-29 years in good health. The sequenced sample was central memory CD4+ T cells from blood. The chain is built from TRBV30 and TRBJ2-7; 7 bases line up with TRBD1. The CDR3 DNA sequence: TGTGCCTGGAGGATACCCTACCGGGACAGATCGTACGAGCAGTACTTC. As protein: CAWRIPYRDRSYEQYF.